This TCR beta chain was recorded in a study of T cells after yellow fever vaccination. Broader study findings: Most clones from primary vaccination were detected again post-booster (about 95% CD4, roughly 90% CD8).

TCR cDNA, made by 5'RACE template switching, carried an added universal primer site and UMIs. From the 5' RACE reads, TCRdb called clonotypes with MiXCR, one entry per CDR3 protein. The repertoire includes under 600,000 distinct CDR3 sequences, 21% of them detected once, and about 16% sits in the top ten. The CDR3 totals 14 residues. The J segment lost 3 bases and the V segment lost 0 bases, leaving 0 bases of the junction unmatched. Germline CDR1 reads SGHTA; CDR2 reads FQGNSA. Comment on this clonotype: Antigen unknown.

The sequence came from a man aged 18 to 30 who received the YFV17D yellow fever vaccine. This specimen was PBMCs, taken approximately 22 days after the first yellow fever vaccination. The chain employs TRBV7-2 and TRBJ2-7, with 9 positions matching TRBD2. The chain's CDR3 is CASSLARGGYEQYF. Here the CDR3 DNA reads TGTGCCAGCAGCTTAGCGCGGGGGGGCTACGAGCAGTACTTC. The whole variable domain, filled in from reference TRBV7-2 and TRBJ2-7, reads GAGVSQSPSNKVTEKGKDVELRCDPISGHTALYWYRQSLGQGLEFLIYFQGNSAPDKSGLPSDRFSAERTGGSVSTLTIQRTQQEDSAVYLCASSLARGGYEQYFGPGTRLTVT.